One TCR beta chain is described in this entry. The antigen is unknown. This sample is part of a study of shared clonotypes between healthy human individuals. Turning to the study itself: Per donor, CD8 memory used one plate, CD8 naive used two, CD4 memory used three and CD4 naive used three.

Data came from immunoSEQ multiplex PCR; TCRdb stores just in-frame clones and leaves some out. The table records approximately 2.3 million clones, roughly 93% of them present only once. Study-level points and caveats: Naive CD4 clonotype sharing across a few donors was 4% to 5.5%. The study generally estimated greater richness for naive than memory subsets.

This sequence originates from a young man in good health. Some clones in this sample may be carry-over from other donors' samples. Material for sequencing was naive CD4+ T cells from PBMCs. Stated subset: CD45RA+ positively selected.

CDR3 sequence (DNA): TGTGCCTCCCGACGGGGTTATCACTCTGGGGCCAACGTCCTGACTTTC. Protein sequence: CASRRGYHSGANVLTF. V and J are TRBV21-1 and TRBJ2-6; the tabulated D call, TRBD2, remains unverified against the DNA. TRBV21-1 is noted as a pseudogene. The CDR3 sequence is 16 residues long.